The next 20 T cell receptor beta chains were all read from a single sample in a study of Tregs in tolerant kidney transplant recipients. Assay used: immunoSEQ multiplex PCR; TCRdb lists only in-frame clones, some missing. This table holds some 70,000 clones, 84% found once. Sequencing was done on a sample of CD4+ T cells from blood. Receptors originate from a human donor in good health.

The CDR3 coding sequence is TGTGCCAGCAGCTTAGGTCCGTTGAGCTCTGGAAACACCATATATTTT. Translating gives CASSLGPLSSGNTIYF. The genes are TRBV7-8 and TRBJ1-3; D remains ambiguous. CDR3 length: 16 residues. The ends were cut back, 1 base at V and 0 bases at J, with 10 bases in the middle. Germline V CDR1 and CDR2: SGHVS, FQNEAQ.

This clone turned up a few times. The chain uses TRBV4-3 and TRBJ2-3; D might be TRBD1 (5 bases). This CDR3 is 16 amino acids long. In germline, CDR1 is LGHNA, CDR2 YSLEER. Trimming removed 1 base at V and 2 bases at J, with 13 bases between. The CDR3 DNA is TGCGCCAGCAGCCAAGGGGGCGACTTCTACACAGATACGCAGTATTTT. Residues: CASSQGGDFYTDTQYF.

V usage is TRBV14 and J usage is TRBJ2-6; 11 nucleotides match TRBD2. Germline V gene sequence: CDR1 SGHDN, CDR2 FVKESK. V lost 3 bases to trimming and J lost 0 bases; unmatched junction nucleotides: 4. The CDR3 contains 18 residues. The CDR3 DNA follows: TGTGCCAGCAGCCACATGACTAGCGGGGTCTCTGGGGCCAACGTCCTGACTTTC. This translates into CASSHMTSGVSGANVLTF.

The chain recombines TRBV4-2 with TRBJ1-3; D is unresolved. The CDR3 runs to 15 residues. Trimming removed 0 bases from V and 0 bases from J, with 6 bases in between. Germline CDR1 and CDR2: LGHNA and YNFKEQ. The CDR3 DNA is TGTGCCAGCAGCCAAGATCGGGGCTCTGGAAACACCATATATTTT. Amino acid sequence: CASSQDRGSGNTIYF.

This chain connects TRBV7-9 to TRBJ2-2; TRBD2 might be the D (5 bases). The ends were cut back, 5 bases at V and 9 bases at J, with 13 bases in the middle. The CDR3 runs 13 residues. Per germline, CDR1 SEHNR and CDR2 FQNEAQ (reference sequence). CDR3 in DNA: TGTGCCAGCAGCCGTCCGGAGGTTTGGGAGCTGTTTTTT. This codes for CASSRPEVWELFF.

This clone was detected a few times. The chain has TRBV4-2 and TRBJ2-1; D not certain. This CDR3 has 16 residues. CDR1 and CDR2 from the germline V gene are LGHNA and YNFKEQ. V gave up 2 bases and J gave up 0 bases, with 11 bases separating them. This CDR3 reads CASSQRRASSYNEQFF. In nucleotides, the CDR3 is TGTGCCAGCAGCCAAAGGAGAGCTAGCTCCTACAATGAGCAGTTCTTC.

The V call is TRBV4-2, the J call TRBJ1-2; D may be TRBD1 (6 bases). The CDR3 is 18 residues long. V lost 0 bases and J lost 4, with 21 bases in between. The germline gives CDR1 LGHNA, CDR2 YNFKEQ. The CDR3, as DNA: TGTGCCAGCAGCCAAGAACGTCAGGGGCAGGGAGGAGGCTATGGCTACACCTTC. This codes for CASSQERQGQGGGYGYTF.

This chain connects TRBV9 to TRBJ2-2; D is unresolved. The V gene lost 0 bases and the J gene lost 6 bases, with 6 bases spanning the gap. The germline gives CDR1 SGDLS, CDR2 YYNGEE. The CDR3 has 13 amino acids. The CDR3 region is CASSVGPSGELFF. The CDR3 DNA reads as TGTGCCAGCAGCGTAGGGCCCTCCGGGGAGCTGTTTTTT.

As concerns this clone: Relative to the germline gene, one junction end is altered; a read error may explain this. The rearrangement uses TRBV2 and TRBJ2-7; D may be TRBD2 (6 bases). This CDR3 is built from 12 residues. The germline V gene encodes CDR1 SNHLY and CDR2 FYNNEI. This CDR3 is CASSRTPGLVHF. As DNA, the CDR3 is TGTGCCAGCAGTCGAACTCCGGGACTGGTTCACTTC.

The genes are TRBV7-9 and TRBJ2-1, with D unresolved. The V end was cut by 5 bases, the J end by 3 bases, with 5 bases between. The CDR3 loop spans 12 amino acids. In germline, CDR1 is SEHNR, CDR2 FQNEAQ (reference sequence). DNA of the CDR3: TGTGCCAGCAGCCCCGTCTACAATGAGCAGTTCTTC. Protein product: CASSPVYNEQFF.

The chain carries TRBV5-1 and TRBJ2-1; D possibly corresponds to TRBD2 (6 bases). V was shortened by 0 bases and J by 10 bases, with 11 bases between the two germline ends. The length of the CDR3 is 13 residues. Germline CDR1 reads SGHRS; CDR2 reads YFSETQ. CDR3 DNA sequence: TGCGCCAGCAGCTTGGCGGGGGATCGCGAGCAGTTCTTC. Its translation: CASSLAGDREQFF.

The genes are TRBV28 and TRBJ1-4, with a weak D call TRBD1 (6 bases). This CDR3 is built from 16 residues. Trimming pared 0 bases from V and 2 bases from J, leaving 10 bases between. Per the germline V gene, CDR1 is MDHEN and CDR2 is SYDVKM. The CDR3 loop is CASSLWQGTTNEKLFF. DNA for the CDR3: TGTGCCAGCAGTTTATGGCAGGGGACGACTAATGAAAAACTGTTTTTT.

This sequence joins TRBV4-1 and TRBJ1-5; D may be TRBD1 (5 bases). Germline-derived CDR1 and CDR2 are MGHRA and YSYEKL. The CDR3 has 14 residues. Trimming removed 2 bases from V and 5 bases from J, with 10 bases in between. CDR3 sequence: CASSQREGDQPQHF. The CDR3 DNA sequence: TGCGCCAGCAGCCAAAGGGAAGGGGATCAGCCCCAGCATTTT.

This chain joins TRBV30 and TRBJ2-7; D is perhaps TRBD1 (5 bases). This CDR3 region has 12 residues. Between the trimmed V and J ends, which lost 2 bases and 5 bases, there was a span of 10 bases. CDR1 is GTSNPN, CDR2 SVGIG, per germline (reference sequence). CDR3 amino acids: CAWSTGRDEQYF. The CDR3, as DNA: TGTGCCTGGAGTACTGGCAGGGACGAGCAGTACTTC. The entire variable domain, with the rest obtained from reference TRBV30 and TRBJ2-7, is as follows: SQTIHQWPATLVQPVGSPLSLECTVEGTSNPNLYWYRQAAGRGLQLLFYSVGIGQISSEVPQNLSASRPQDRQFILSSKKLLLSDSGFYLCAWSTGRDEQYFGPGTRLTVT.

The chain joins TRBV5-1 to TRBJ2-7; no clear D gene. The germline V gene has CDR1 SGHRS and CDR2 YFSETQ. CDR3 length equals 14 residues. V lost 1 base, J lost 2 bases, and 10 bases lay in between. The CDR3 loop is CASSLISEPYEQYF. CDR3 in DNA: TGCGCCAGCAGCTTGATTTCTGAACCCTACGAGCAGTACTTC.

The V call is TRBV9, the J call TRBJ2-3; 9 bases are shared with TRBD2. The junction had 8 bases not matched to a gene; V was cut back by 4 bases and J by 2 bases. The CDR3 sequence is 16 residues long. Per germline, CDR1 SGDLS and CDR2 YYNGEE. The CDR3 here is CASSRLSGGFTDTQYF. CDR3 nucleotide sequence: TGTGCCAGCAGCCGACTGAGCGGGGGGTTCACAGATACGCAGTATTTT.

This clone has a handful of counts. The rearrangement joins TRBV7-9 to TRBJ1-1, with D unclear. V was shortened by 2 bases and J by 1 base, with 11 bases between the two germline ends. This CDR3 is built from 15 residues. From germline, CDR1 is SEHNR and CDR2 FQNEAQ (reference sequence). This chain's CDR3 is CASSLTWGGNTEAFF. DNA for the CDR3: TGTGCCAGCAGCTTAACGTGGGGAGGGAACACTGAAGCTTTCTTT.

V and J are TRBV2 and TRBJ1-3, with D possibly matching TRBD1 (5 bases). This CDR3 comprises 14 residues. Trimming cost V 6 bases and J 9 bases, with 18 bases left between them. Germline CDR1 reads SNHLY; CDR2 reads FYNNEI. The CDR3 bases are TGTGCCAGCAGCCAGGGACTACTCAAGGCCACCATATATTTT. As protein: CASSQGLLKATIYF.

This clone occurred once. The V call is TRBV30, the J call TRBJ1-1; D uncertain. V lost 4 bases to trimming and J lost 0 bases, with 12 bases between them. This CDR3 contains 14 residues. The germline V gene encodes CDR1 GTSNPN and CDR2 SVGIG (reference sequence). CDR3 nucleotide sequence: TGTGCCTGGACCCATCCGGGGATGAACACTGAAGCTTTCTTT. Its translation: CAWTHPGMNTEAFF. Combining the CDR3 with reference TRBV30 and TRBJ1-1 gives the whole variable domain SQTIHQWPATLVQPVGSPLSLECTVEGTSNPNLYWYRQAAGRGLQLLFYSVGIGQISSEVPQNLSASRPQDRQFILSSKKLLLSDSGFYLCAWTHPGMNTEAFFGQGTRLTVV.

The chain employs TRBV29-1 and TRBJ2-5; D may correspond to TRBD1 or TRBD2 (5 bases each). CDR1 and CDR2 (germline): SQVTM, ANQGSEA. V was clipped by 8 bases and J by 7 bases, with 20 bases between them. The CDR3 runs 13 residues. In DNA, the CDR3 is TGCAGCCTCCAGGGTCCAGGGACGGGGACCCAGTACTTC. Its translation is CSLQGPGTGTQYF.